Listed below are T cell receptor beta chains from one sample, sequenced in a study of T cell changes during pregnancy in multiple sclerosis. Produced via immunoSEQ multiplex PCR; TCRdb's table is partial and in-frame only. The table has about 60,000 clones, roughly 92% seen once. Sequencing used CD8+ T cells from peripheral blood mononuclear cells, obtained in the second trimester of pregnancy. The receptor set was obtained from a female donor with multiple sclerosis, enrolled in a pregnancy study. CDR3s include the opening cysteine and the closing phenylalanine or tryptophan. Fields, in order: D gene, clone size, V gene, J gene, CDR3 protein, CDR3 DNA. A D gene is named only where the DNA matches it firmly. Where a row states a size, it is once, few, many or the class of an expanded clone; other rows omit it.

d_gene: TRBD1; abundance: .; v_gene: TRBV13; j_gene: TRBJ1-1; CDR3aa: CASSLGGTGGMSTEAFF; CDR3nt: TGTGCCAGCAGCTTAGGCGGGACAGGGGGCATGAGCACTGAAGCTTTCTTT
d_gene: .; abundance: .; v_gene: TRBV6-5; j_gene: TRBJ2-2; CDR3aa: CASSSPGLAMTGELFF; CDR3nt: TGTGCCAGCAGTTCCCCCGGGCTAGCTATGACCGGGGAGCTGTTTTTT
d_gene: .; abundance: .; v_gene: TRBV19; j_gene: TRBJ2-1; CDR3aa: CASSSASYNEQFF; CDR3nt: TGTGCCAGTAGTTCCGCGAGCTACAATGAGCAGTTCTTC
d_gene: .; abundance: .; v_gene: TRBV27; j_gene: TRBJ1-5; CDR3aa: CASRSGVGGQPQHF; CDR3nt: TGTGCCAGTCGATCGGGGGTCGGGGGTCAGCCCCAGCATTTT
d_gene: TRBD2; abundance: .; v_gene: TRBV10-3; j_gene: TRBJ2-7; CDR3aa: CAISALLAGDSSYEQYF; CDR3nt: TGTGCCATCAGTGCATTACTAGCGGGAGATAGCTCCTACGAGCAGTACTTC
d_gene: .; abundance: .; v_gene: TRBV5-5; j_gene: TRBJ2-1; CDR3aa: CASSLGHTSSGEQFF; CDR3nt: TGTGCCAGCAGCTTGGGACATACCAGTTCTGGTGAGCAGTTCTTC
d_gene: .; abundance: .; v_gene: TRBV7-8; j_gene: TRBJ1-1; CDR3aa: CASSSLSTEAFF; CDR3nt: TGTGCCAGCAGCTCCTTGAGCACTGAAGCTTTCTTT
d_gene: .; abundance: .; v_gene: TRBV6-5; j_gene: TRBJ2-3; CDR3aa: CASSNGISSTDTQYF; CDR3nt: TGTGCCAGCAGTAACGGGATCTCTAGCACAGATACGCAGTATTTT
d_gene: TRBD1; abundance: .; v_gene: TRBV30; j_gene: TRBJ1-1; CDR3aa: CAWSVLTGDFTEAFF; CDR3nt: TGTGCCTGGAGTGTACTGACAGGGGACTTCACTGAAGCTTTCTTT
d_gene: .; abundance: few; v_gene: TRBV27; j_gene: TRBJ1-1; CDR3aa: CASSFTPSGTEAFF; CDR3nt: TGTGCCAGCAGTTTTACCCCGTCGGGCACTGAAGCTTTCTTT
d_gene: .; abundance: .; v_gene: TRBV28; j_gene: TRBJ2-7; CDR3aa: CASSSPQSTGEQYF; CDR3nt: TGTGCCAGCAGCTCTCCACAGAGCACCGGCGAGCAGTACTTC
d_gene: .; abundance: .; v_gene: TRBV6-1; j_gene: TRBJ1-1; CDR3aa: CASSELFEAFF; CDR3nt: TGTGCCAGCAGTGAACTGTTTGAAGCTTTCTTT
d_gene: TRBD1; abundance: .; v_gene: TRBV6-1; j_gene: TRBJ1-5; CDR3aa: CASSEWGTGENQPQHF; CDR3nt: TGTGCCAGCAGTGAATGGGGGACAGGGGAGAATCAGCCCCAGCATTTT
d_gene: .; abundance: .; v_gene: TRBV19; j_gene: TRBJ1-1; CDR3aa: CASSLLNTGGTEAFF; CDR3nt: TGTGCCAGTAGTCTCCTCAACACTGGAGGAACTGAAGCTTTCTTT
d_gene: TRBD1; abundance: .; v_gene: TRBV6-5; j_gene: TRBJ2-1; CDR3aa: CASSPTGFGNEQFF; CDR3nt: TGTGCCAGCAGCCCGACAGGGTTTGGCAATGAGCAGTTCTTC
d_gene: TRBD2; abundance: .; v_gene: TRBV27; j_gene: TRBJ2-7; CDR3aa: CASSYRTSGTYEQYF; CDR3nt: TGTGCCAGCAGTTACCGGACTAGCGGGACCTACGAGCAGTACTTC
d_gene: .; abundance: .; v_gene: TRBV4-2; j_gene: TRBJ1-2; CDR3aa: CASSQDAVGGYTF; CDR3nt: TGTGCCAGCAGCCAAGATGCGGTGGGTGGCTACACCTTC
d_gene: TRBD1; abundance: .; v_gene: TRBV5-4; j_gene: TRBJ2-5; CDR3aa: CASSPGTGFLETQYF; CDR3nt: TGTGCCAGCAGCCCCGGGACAGGGTTTTTGGAGACCCAGTACTTC
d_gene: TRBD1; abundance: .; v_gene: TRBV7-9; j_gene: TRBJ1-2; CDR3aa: CASSLGTGGNGYTF; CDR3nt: TGTGCCAGCAGCTTAGGGACAGGGGGCAACGGCTACACCTTC
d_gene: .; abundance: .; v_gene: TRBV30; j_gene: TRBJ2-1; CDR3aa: CAWSEGRGPEQFF; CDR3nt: TGTGCCTGGAGTGAGGGCAGGGGACCTGAGCAGTTCTTC
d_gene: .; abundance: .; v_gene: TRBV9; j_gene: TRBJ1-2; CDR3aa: CASSVAIRDTTLGYGYTF; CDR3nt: TGTGCCAGCAGCGTAGCGATCCGGGACACCACACTGGGCTATGGCTACACCTTC
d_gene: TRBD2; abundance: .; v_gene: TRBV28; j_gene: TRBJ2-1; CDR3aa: CASSLLPGGKNEQFF; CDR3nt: TGTGCCAGCAGTTTATTACCGGGAGGGAAGAATGAGCAGTTCTTC
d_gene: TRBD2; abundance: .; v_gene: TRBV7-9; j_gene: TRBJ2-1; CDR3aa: CASSSYLAGGYNEQFF; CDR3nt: TGTGCCAGCAGCTCCTACCTAGCGGGAGGGTACAATGAGCAGTTCTTC
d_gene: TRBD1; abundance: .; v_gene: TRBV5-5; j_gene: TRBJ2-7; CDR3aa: CASSSQGADITREYF; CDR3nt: TGTGCCAGCAGCTCCCAGGGGGCGGACATTACGAGGGAGTACTTC
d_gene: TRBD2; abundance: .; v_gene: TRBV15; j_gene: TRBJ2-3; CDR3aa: CATSSFRGSATDTQYF; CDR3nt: TGTGCCACCAGCAGCTTCCGCGGGAGTGCCACAGATACGCAGTATTTT
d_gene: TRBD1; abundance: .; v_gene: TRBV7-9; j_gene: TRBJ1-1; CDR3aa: CASSSGTGLNTEAFF; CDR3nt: TGTGCCAGCAGCTCAGGGACAGGGTTGAACACTGAAGCTTTCTTT
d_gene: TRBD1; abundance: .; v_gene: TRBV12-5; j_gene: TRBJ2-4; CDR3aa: CASGRQGADSKNIQYF; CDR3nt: TGTGCTAGTGGTCGACAGGGGGCGGATTCCAAAAACATTCAGTACTTC
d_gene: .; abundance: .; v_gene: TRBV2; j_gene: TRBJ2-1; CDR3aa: CASSVDSSSSYNEQFF; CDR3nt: TGTGCCAGCAGTGTTGACAGCTCGAGCTCCTACAATGAGCAGTTCTTC
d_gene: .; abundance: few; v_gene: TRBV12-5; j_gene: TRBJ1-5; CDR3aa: CASGLLSNNQPQHF; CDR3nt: TGTGCTAGTGGTTTGCTAAGCAACAATCAGCCCCAGCATTTT
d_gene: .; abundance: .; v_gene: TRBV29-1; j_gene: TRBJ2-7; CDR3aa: CSVGSGTDYYEQYF; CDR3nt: TGCAGCGTTGGATCCGGGACGGACTATTACGAGCAGTACTTC
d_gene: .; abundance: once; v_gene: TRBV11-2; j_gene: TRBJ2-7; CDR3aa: CASSPSAGSSYEQYF; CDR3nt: TGTGCCAGCAGCCCTAGCGCTGGGAGCTCCTACGAGCAGTACTTC
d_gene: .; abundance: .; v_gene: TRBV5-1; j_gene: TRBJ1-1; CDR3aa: CASRVGLAYTEAFF; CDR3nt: TGCGCCAGCAGAGTTGGGCTTGCATACACTGAAGCTTTCTTT
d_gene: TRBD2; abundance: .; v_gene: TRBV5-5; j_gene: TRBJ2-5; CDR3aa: CASSPGTTRMWETQYF; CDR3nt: TGTGCCAGCAGCCCCGGGACTACCCGGATGTGGGAGACCCAGTACTTC
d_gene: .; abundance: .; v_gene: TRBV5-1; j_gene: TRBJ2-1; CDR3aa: CASSLSYEQFF; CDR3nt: TGCGCCAGCAGCTTGTCCTATGAGCAGTTCTTC
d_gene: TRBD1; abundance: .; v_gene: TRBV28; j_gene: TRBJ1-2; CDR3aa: CASEPYGQGDGYTF; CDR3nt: TGTGCCAGCGAACCATACGGACAGGGTGACGGCTACACCTTC
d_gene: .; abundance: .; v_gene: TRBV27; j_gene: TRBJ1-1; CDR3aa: CASAPRGVGTEAFF; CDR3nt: TGTGCCAGCGCCCCCAGGGGTGTTGGCACTGAAGCTTTCTTT
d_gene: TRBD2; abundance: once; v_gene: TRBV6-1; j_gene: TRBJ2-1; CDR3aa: CASSEASGHNEQFF; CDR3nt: TGTGCCAGCAGTGAAGCTAGCGGGCACAATGAGCAGTTCTTC
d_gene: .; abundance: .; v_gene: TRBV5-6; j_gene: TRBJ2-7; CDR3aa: CASSPGGRYYEQYF; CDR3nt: TGTGCCAGCAGCCCTGGGGGCCGGTACTACGAGCAGTACTTC
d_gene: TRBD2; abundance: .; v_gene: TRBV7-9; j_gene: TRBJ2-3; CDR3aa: CASSLRTSGNTDTQYF; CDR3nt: TGTGCCAGCAGCCTAAGGACTAGCGGCAACACAGATACGCAGTATTTT
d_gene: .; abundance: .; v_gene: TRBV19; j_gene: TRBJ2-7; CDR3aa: CASSSGGTYEQYF; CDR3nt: TGTGCCAGTAGTAGTGGCGGAACCTACGAGCAGTACTTC
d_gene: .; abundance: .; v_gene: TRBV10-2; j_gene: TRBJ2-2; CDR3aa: CASSEGPGVGGELFF; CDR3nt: TGCGCCAGCAGTGAGGGTCCAGGGGTGGGCGGGGAGCTGTTTTTT
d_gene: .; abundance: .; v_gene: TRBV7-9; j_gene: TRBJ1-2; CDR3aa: CASSLAQGNLNYTF; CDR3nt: TGTGCCAGCAGCTTAGCACAGGGTAATTTGAACTACACCTTC
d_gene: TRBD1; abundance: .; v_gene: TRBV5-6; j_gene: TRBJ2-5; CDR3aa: CASSFGTGEETQYF; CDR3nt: TGTGCCAGCAGCTTCGGGACAGGAGAAGAGACCCAGTACTTC
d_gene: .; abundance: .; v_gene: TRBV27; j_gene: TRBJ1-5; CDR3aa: CASSSGQTDSNQPQHF; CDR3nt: TGTGCCAGCAGTTCCGGACAGACCGATAGCAATCAGCCCCAGCATTTT
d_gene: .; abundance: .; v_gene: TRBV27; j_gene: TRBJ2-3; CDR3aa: CASSLSSRERISSTDTQYF; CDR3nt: TGTGCCAGCAGTTTATCTTCGCGGGAACGAATCTCTAGCACAGATACGCAGTATTTT
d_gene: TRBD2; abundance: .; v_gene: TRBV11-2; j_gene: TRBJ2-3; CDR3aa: CASSYLAGADTQYF; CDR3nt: TGTGCCAGCAGCTACTTAGCGGGAGCAGATACGCAGTATTTT
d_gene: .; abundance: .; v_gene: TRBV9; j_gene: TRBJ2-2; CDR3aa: CASSVGTLTGELFF; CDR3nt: TGTGCCAGCAGCGTCGGGACTCTCACCGGGGAGCTGTTTTTT
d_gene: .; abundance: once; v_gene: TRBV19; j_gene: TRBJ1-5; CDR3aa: CASTVAGPYSNQPQHF; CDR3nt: TGTGCCAGTACCGTGGCGGGGCCGTATAGCAATCAGCCCCAGCATTTT